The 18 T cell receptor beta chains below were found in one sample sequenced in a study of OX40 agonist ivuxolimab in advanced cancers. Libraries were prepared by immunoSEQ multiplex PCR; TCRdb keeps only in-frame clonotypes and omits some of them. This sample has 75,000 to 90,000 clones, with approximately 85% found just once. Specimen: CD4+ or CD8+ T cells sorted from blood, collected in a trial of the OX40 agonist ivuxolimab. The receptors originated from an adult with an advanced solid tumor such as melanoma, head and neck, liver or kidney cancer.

CDR3 region: CASSLFGPATNEKLFF. CDR3 nucleotide sequence: TGCGCCAGCAGCTTGTTTGGCCCCGCAACTAATGAAAAACTGTTTTTT. J is TRBJ1-4 and V is TRBV5-1; D gene ambiguous. V lost 1 base and J 0 bases, leaving 10 bases between the germline ends. The CDR3 sequence is 16 residues long. CDR1 SGHRS and CDR2 YFSETQ come from the germline V gene.

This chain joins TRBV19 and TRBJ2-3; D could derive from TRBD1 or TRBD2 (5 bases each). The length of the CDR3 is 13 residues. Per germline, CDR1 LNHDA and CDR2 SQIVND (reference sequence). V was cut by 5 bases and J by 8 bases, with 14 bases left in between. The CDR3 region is CASSSLGVATQYF. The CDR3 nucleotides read TGTGCCAGTAGTTCCTTGGGGGTGGCTACGCAGTATTTT.

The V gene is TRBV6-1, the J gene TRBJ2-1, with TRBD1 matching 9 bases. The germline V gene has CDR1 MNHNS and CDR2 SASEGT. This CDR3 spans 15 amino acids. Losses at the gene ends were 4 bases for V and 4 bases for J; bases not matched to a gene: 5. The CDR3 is CASSAQQGAYNEQFF. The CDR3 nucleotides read TGTGCCAGCAGTGCCCAACAGGGGGCGTACAATGAGCAGTTCTTC.

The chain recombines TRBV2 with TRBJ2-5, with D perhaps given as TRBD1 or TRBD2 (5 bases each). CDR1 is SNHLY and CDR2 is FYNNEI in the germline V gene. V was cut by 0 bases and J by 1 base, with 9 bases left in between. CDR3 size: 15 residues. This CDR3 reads CASSEARGPQETQYF. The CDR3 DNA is TGTGCCAGCAGTGAAGCGAGGGGTCCCCAAGAGACCCAGTACTTC.

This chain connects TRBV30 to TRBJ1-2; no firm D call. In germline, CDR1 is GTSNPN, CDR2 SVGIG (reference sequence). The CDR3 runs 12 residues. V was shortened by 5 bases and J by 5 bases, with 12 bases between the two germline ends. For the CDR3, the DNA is TGTGCCTGGCGAGGGATGGGATATGGCTACACCTTC. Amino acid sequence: CAWRGMGYGYTF.

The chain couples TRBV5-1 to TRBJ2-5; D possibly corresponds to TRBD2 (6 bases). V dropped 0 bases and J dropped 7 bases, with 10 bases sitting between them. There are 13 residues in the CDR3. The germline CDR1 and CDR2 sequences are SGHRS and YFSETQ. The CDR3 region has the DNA TGCGCCAGCAGCTTGGCGGGACTTAGGACCCAGTACTTC. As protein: CASSLAGLRTQYF. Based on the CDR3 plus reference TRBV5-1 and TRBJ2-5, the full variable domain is KAGVTQTPRYLIKTRGQQVTLSCSPISGHRSVSWYQQTPGQGLQFLFEYFSETQRNKGNFPGRFSGRQFSNSRSEMNVSTLELGDSALYLCASSLAGLRTQYFGPGTRLLVL.

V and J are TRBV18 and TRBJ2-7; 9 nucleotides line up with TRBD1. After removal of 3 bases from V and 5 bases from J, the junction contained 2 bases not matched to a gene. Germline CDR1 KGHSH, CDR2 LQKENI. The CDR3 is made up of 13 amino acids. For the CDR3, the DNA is TGTGCCAGCTCACCGGACAGGGGCGACGAGCAGTACTTC. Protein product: CASSPDRGDEQYF.

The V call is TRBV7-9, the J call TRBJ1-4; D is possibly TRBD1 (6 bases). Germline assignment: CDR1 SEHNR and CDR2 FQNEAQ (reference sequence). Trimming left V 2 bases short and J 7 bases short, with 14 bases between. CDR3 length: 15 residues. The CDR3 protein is CASSLLVGGGEKLFF. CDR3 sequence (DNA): TGTGCCAGCAGCTTATTGGTGGGGGGCGGTGAAAAACTGTTTTTT.

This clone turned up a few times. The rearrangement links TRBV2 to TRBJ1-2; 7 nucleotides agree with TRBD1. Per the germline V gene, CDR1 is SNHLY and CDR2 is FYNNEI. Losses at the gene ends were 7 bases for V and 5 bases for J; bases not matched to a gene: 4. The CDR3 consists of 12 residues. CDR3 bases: TGTGCCAGCACCTTACAGGGGTATGGCTACACCTTC. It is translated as CASTLQGYGYTF.

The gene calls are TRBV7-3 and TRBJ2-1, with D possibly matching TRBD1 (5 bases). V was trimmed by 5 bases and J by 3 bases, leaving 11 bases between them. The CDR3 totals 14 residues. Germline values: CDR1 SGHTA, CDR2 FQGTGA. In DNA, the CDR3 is TGTGCCAGCAGCCCCTCAGGGCTCTACAATGAGCAGTTCTTC. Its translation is CASSPSGLYNEQFF.

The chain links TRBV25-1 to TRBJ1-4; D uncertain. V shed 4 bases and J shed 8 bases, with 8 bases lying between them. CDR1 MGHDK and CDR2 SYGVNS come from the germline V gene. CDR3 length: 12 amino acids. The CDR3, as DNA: TGTGCCAGCAGTGGTTCCACGGAAAAACTGTTTTTT. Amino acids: CASSGSTEKLFF. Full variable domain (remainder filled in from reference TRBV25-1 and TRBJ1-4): EADIYQTPRYLVIGTGKKITLECSQTMGHDKMYWYQQDPGMELHLIHYSYGVNSTEKGDLSSESTVSRIRTEHFPLTLESARPSHTSQYLCASSGSTEKLFFGSGTQLSVL.

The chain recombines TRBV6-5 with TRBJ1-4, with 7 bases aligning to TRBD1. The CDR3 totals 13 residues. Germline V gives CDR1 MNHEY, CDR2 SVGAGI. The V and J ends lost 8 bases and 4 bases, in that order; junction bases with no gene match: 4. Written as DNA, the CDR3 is TGTGCCAGCCGGGGGACAGTTAATGAAAAACTGTTTTTT. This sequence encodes CASRGTVNEKLFF.

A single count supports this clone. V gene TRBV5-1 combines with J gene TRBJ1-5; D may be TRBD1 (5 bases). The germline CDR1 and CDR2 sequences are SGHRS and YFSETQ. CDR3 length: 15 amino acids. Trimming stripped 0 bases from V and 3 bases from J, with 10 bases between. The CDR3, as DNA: TGCGCCAGCAGCTTGGCAGGGATTCACAATCAGCCCCAGCATTTT. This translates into CASSLAGIHNQPQHF.

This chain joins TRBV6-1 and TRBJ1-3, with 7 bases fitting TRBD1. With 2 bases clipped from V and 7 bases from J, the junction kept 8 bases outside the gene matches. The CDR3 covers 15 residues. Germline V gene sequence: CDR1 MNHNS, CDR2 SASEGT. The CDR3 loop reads CASSELRTGGNTIYF. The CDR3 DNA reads TGTGCCAGCAGTGAACTTAGGACAGGAGGGAACACCATATATTTT.

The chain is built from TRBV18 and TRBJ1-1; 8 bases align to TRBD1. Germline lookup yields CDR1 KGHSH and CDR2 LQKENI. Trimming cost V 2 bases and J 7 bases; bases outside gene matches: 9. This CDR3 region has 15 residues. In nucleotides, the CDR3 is TGTGCCAGCTCACCAGGGACAGGCGGGGGGATTGAAGCTTTCTTT. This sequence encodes CASSPGTGGGIEAFF.

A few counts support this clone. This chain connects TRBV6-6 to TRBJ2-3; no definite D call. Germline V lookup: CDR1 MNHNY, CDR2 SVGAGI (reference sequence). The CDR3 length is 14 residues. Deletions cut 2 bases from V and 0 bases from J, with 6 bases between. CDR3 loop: CASSYDLSTDTQYF. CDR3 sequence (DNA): TGTGCCAGCAGTTACGACCTTAGCACAGATACGCAGTATTTT.

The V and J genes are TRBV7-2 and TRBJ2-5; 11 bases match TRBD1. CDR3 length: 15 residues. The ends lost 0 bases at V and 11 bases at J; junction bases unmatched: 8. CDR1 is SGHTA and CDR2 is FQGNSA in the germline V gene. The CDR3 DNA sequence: TGTGCCAGCAGCTTAGCCTCGGACAGGGGGCTTGAGCAGTACTTC. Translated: CASSLASDRGLEQYF.

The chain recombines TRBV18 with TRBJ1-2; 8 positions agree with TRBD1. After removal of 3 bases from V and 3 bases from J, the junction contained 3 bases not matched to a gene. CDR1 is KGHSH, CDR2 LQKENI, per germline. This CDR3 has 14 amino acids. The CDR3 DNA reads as TGTGCCAGCTCACCTGGACAGGGTGACTATGGCTACACCTTC. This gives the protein CASSPGQGDYGYTF.